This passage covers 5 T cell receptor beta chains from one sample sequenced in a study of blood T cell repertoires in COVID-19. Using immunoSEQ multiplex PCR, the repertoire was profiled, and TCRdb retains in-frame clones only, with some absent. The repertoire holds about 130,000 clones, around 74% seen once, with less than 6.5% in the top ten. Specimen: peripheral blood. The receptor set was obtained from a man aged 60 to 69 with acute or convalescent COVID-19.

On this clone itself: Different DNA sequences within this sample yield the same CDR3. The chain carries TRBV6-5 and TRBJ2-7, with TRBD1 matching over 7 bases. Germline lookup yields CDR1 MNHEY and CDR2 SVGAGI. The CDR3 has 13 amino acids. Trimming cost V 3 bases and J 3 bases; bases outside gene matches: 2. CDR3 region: CASSYRQGYEQYF. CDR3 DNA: TGTGCCAGCAGTTATCGACAGGGCTACGAGCAGTACTTC.

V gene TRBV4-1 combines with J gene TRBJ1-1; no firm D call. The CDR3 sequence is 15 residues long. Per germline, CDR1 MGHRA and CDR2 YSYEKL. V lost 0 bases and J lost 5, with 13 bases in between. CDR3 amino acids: CASSQDEGVRTEAFF. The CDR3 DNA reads TGCGCCAGCAGCCAAGATGAGGGTGTGAGGACTGAAGCTTTCTTT.

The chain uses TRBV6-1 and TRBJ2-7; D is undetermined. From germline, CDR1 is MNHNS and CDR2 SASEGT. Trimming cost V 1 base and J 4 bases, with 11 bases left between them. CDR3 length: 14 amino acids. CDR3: CASSEVRGRYEQYF. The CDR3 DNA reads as TGTGCCAGCAGTGAAGTTCGCGGAAGGTACGAGCAGTACTTC.

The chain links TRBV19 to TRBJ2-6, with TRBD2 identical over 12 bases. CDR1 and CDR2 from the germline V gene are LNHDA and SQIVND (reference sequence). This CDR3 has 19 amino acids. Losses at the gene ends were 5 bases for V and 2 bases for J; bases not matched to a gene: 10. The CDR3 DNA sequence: TGTGCCAGTAGTGCTCTGACTAGCGGGAGTAAGACTGGGGCCAACGTCCTGACTTTC. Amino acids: CASSALTSGSKTGANVLTF.

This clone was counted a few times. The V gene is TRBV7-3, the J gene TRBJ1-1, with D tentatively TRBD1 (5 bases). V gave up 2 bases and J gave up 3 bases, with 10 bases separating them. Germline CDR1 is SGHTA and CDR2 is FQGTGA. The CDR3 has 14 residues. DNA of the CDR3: TGTGCCAGCAGCTTACAGGGCATCGACACTGAAGCTTTCTTT. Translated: CASSLQGIDTEAFF.